The 31 T cell receptor beta chains listed next were all sequenced from one sample in a study of blood T cell repertoires in COVID-19. The protocol was immunoSEQ multiplex PCR, while the TCRdb copy is restricted to in-frame clones and leaves out a portion. The sample lists 200,000 to 300,000 clones; more than 80% were seen once. The sample comprised peripheral blood. The receptors derive from a human donor in a cohort sampled during active COVID-19.

The CDR3 loop is CASSFTGLYEQYF. CDR3 sequence (DNA): TGTGCCAGCAGTTTCACAGGGCTCTACGAGCAGTACTTC. The V call is TRBV28, the J call TRBJ2-7; D may be TRBD1 (6 bases). Germline CDR1 and CDR2: MDHEN and SYDVKM. Trimming stripped 3 bases from V and 3 bases from J, with 9 bases between. CDR3 length: 13 amino acids.

The chain recombines TRBV6-5 with TRBJ2-3; 8 nucleotides match TRBD1. Germline V lookup: CDR1 MNHEY, CDR2 SVGAGI. V trimming: 6 bases; J trimming: 10 bases; junction bases outside the gene matches: 12. The length of the CDR3 is 14 residues. CDR3 DNA: TGTGCCAGCAGCAAGACAGGGGACGAGTTTTCGCAGTATTTT. Translated, it gives CASSKTGDEFSQYF.

In DNA, the CDR3 is TGTGCCACCAGTGATTCCCTGGGAGAAGCGGGAGTTGGAGATACGCAGTATTTT. It is translated as CATSDSLGEAGVGDTQYF. The rearrangement joins TRBV24-1 to TRBJ2-3; 8 bases line up with TRBD2. Germline trimming cut 2 bases from V and 5 bases from J; bases unmatched to any gene: 14. Germline V gene data show CDR1 as KGHDR and CDR2 as SFDVKD. This CDR3 has 18 amino acids.

The chain links TRBV5-1 to TRBJ1-1; 9 bases agree with TRBD1. This CDR3 comprises 15 residues. Per the germline V gene, CDR1 is SGHRS and CDR2 is YFSETQ. After removal of 3 bases from V and 9 bases from J, the junction contained 12 bases not matched to a gene. The CDR3 here is CASSSQTGTGFQAFF. Here the CDR3 DNA reads TGCGCCAGCAGCTCACAAACCGGGACAGGGTTTCAAGCTTTCTTT.

This clone was seen more than once but under ten times. V gene TRBV19 combines with J gene TRBJ1-1; 7 bases agree with TRBD1. The V gene's germline CDR1 is LNHDA and CDR2 SQIVND (reference sequence). J lost 6 bases, V lost 7 bases, and 2 bases had no gene match. The CDR3 has 11 residues. Here the CDR3 reads CASTGTAEAFF. As DNA, the CDR3 is TGTGCCAGTACCGGGACAGCTGAAGCTTTCTTT.

This rearrangement joins TRBV5-6 to TRBJ1-2; a possible D gene is TRBD1 (6 bases). The length of the CDR3 is 14 residues. Trimming shortened V by 4 bases and J by 4 bases, and 14 bases separated the two germline ends. The germline V gene encodes CDR1 SGHDT and CDR2 YYEEEE. In DNA, the CDR3 is TGTGCCAGCAGCGATTACCAGACAGGCTATGGCTACACCTTC. Amino acid sequence: CASSDYQTGYGYTF.

This chain connects TRBV6-5 to TRBJ2-1, with 9 bases identical to TRBD2. Germline CDR1 MNHEY, CDR2 SVGAGI. The V segment lost 6 bases and the J segment 8 bases; nucleotides outside the gene matches: 8. CDR3 length equals 14 residues. The CDR3 DNA is TGTGCCAGCAGCCTTAGCGGGAGTTTGTATGAGCAGTTCTTC. Translation gives CASSLSGSLYEQFF.

V is TRBV6-5 and J is TRBJ2-5; TRBD2 matches at 9 bases. The CDR3 is made up of 15 amino acids. The J segment lost 1 base and the V segment lost 8 bases, leaving 8 bases of the junction unmatched. The germline V gene encodes CDR1 MNHEY and CDR2 SVGAGI. The CDR3 DNA reads TGTGCCAGCGGTAGCGGGAGCGTCACCCAAGAGACCCAGTACTTC. It yields the protein CASGSGSVTQETQYF.

DNA for the CDR3: TGTGCCAGCAGTTCTGGACTAGCGGGGGGGAACGAGCAGTACTTC. Translated, it gives CASSSGLAGGNEQYF. The V call is TRBV6-2 or TRBV6-3, the J call TRBJ2-7; 15 nucleotides match TRBD2. The CDR3 is 15 amino acids. J was trimmed by 5 bases and V by 4 bases; bases with no gene match: 3. Germline loops: CDR1 MNHEY, CDR2 SVGEGT.

The chain couples TRBV6-5 to TRBJ2-1; 11 bases agree with TRBD2. The CDR3 is 14 amino acids. The V gene end was trimmed by 6 bases and the J gene end by 8 bases; junction bases not matched to a gene: 6. The germline gives CDR1 MNHEY, CDR2 SVGAGI. As DNA, the CDR3 is TGTGCCAGCAGGGATTGGACTAGCGGGTATGAGCAGTTCTTC. As protein: CASRDWTSGYEQFF.

The rearrangement links TRBV7-2 to TRBJ1-3; 7 positions agree with TRBD1. This CDR3 contains 16 residues. Germline assignment: CDR1 SGHTA and CDR2 FQGNSA. V was pared by 3 bases and J by 2 bases, with 7 bases of the junction left unmatched. CDR3 nucleotides: TGTGCCAGCAGCTTGGGGCCCACAGGGGCTGGAAACACCATATATTTT. This sequence encodes CASSLGPTGAGNTIYF.

The chain combines TRBV5-1 with TRBJ1-1; 7 positions match TRBD1. The CDR3 is 15 amino acids. J lost 2 bases, V lost 7 bases, and 11 bases had no gene match. Germline CDR1 reads SGHRS; CDR2 reads YFSETQ. The CDR3 DNA reads TGCGCCAGCTCCCCAATGACAGGGTCAAACACTGAAGCTTTCTTT. The encoded protein is CASSPMTGSNTEAFF.

The rearrangement joins TRBV5-8 to TRBJ2-1; 11 positions agree with TRBD1. J was trimmed by 6 bases and V by 5 bases; bases with no gene match: 16. The CDR3 covers 18 residues. Germline CDR1 and CDR2: SGHTS and YDEGEE. As DNA, the CDR3 is TGTGCCAGCAGAAGGCGCTATCCCGGGACAGGGGGAGTCAATGAGCAGTTCTTC. This sequence encodes CASRRRYPGTGGVNEQFF.

This clone appeared a few times. The V and J genes are TRBV28 and TRBJ1-5; 8 bases are shared with TRBD1. This CDR3 is 14 amino acids long. V lost 1 base to trimming and J lost 9 bases; unmatched junction nucleotides: 5. Germline CDR1 is MDHEN and CDR2 is SYDVKM. CDR3 coding DNA: TGTGCCAGCAGTTTATCAGGGGGCCAAAGGCCCCAGCATTTT. It yields the protein CASSLSGGQRPQHF.

J is TRBJ1-4 and V is TRBV15; D possibly corresponds to TRBD1 (6 bases). The CDR3 contains 15 residues. Trimming took 7 bases from V and 5 from J, leaving 17 bases between them. CDR1 and CDR2 from the germline V gene are LNHNV and YYDKDF (reference sequence). In nucleotides, the CDR3 is TGTGCCACCACCCCGGCGGGGGCCGCCAATGAAAAACTGTTTTTT. Its protein is CATTPAGAANEKLFF.

The V and J genes are TRBV28 and TRBJ2-3; 7 bases match TRBD1. This CDR3 comprises 14 residues. Germline V gene data show CDR1 as MDHEN and CDR2 as SYDVKM. V shed 7 bases, J shed 2 bases, and the junction held 6 bases outside the gene matches. CDR3 sequence reads: CASTFGQVTDTQYF. The CDR3 DNA is TGTGCCAGCACCTTCGGACAGGTCACAGATACGCAGTATTTT.

The chain carries TRBV18 and TRBJ2-1; 10 bases agree with TRBD2. V was clipped by 3 bases and J by 2 bases; unmatched bases: 4. Looked up from germline, CDR1 is KGHSH and CDR2 is LQKENI. The CDR3 consists of 16 residues. The CDR3 nucleotides are TGTGCCAGCTCACCTTCTAGCGGGGGTACCTACAATGAGCAGTTCTTC. Amino acids: CASSPSSGGTYNEQFF. The full variable domain, with the rest looked up from reference TRBV18 and TRBJ2-1, is NAGVMQNPRHLVRRRGQEARLRCSPMKGHSHVYWYRQLPEEGLKFMVYLQKENIIDESGMPKERFSAEFPKEGPSILRIQQVVRGDSAAYFCASSPSSGGTYNEQFFGPGTRLTVL.

The chain has TRBV7-2 and TRBJ1-5; D perhaps matches TRBD1 (5 bases). Germline-derived CDR1 and CDR2 are SGHTA and FQGNSA. Deletions cut 4 bases from V and 0 bases from J, with 10 bases between. The CDR3 totals 15 residues. The CDR3 loop reads CASSYRGNSNQPQHF. CDR3 in DNA: TGTGCCAGCAGCTACCGGGGGAATAGCAATCAGCCCCAGCATTTT.

The chain has TRBV19 and TRBJ2-7; 7 bases fit TRBD2. From germline, CDR1 is LNHDA and CDR2 SQIVND (reference sequence). Losses at the gene ends were 5 bases for V and 4 bases for J; bases not matched to a gene: 8. The CDR3 is made up of 14 amino acids. The CDR3 bases are TGTGCCAGTAGTCCTCAGGGAGGGAGTTACGAGCAGTACTTC. It yields the protein CASSPQGGSYEQYF.

Only one count was recorded for this clone. The CDR3, as DNA: TGCGCCAGCAGCTTAAGGACTAGCGGGAGGGCCCCCGGGGAGCTGTTTTTT. Translation: CASSLRTSGRAPGELFF. The chain joins TRBV5-1 to TRBJ2-2, with 15 bases matching TRBD2. CDR1 is SGHRS and CDR2 is YFSETQ in the germline V gene. The V segment lost 2 bases and the J segment 6 bases; nucleotides outside the gene matches: 5. This CDR3 has 17 residues.

This chain links TRBV20-1 with TRBJ2-3; the match to TRBD2 covers 10 bases. This CDR3 region has 15 residues. The V gene end was trimmed by 3 bases and the J gene end by 4 bases; junction bases not matched to a gene: 7. Germline V CDR1 and CDR2: DFQATT, SNEGSKA (reference sequence). The CDR3 coding sequence is TGCAGTGCTAGTGGCCTAGCGGGGGTCTCAGATACGCAGTATTTT. Translating gives CSASGLAGVSDTQYF.

The chain joins TRBV20-1 to TRBJ2-3; TRBD2 agrees at 12 bases. CDR3 length: 15 amino acids. CDR1 DFQATT and CDR2 SNEGSKA come from the germline V gene (reference sequence). Trimming took 3 bases from V and 11 from J; bases not matched to a gene: 12. The CDR3 region has the DNA TGCAGTGCTAGTTCTAGCGGGAGGGGCCCTAAAGGGCAGTATTTT. It specifies CSASSSGRGPKGQYF.

This chain uses TRBV5-1 with TRBJ1-1; TRBD1 is a possible D gene (5 bases). V lost 0 bases and J lost 6, with 18 bases in between. Germline CDR1 reads SGHRS; CDR2 reads YFSETQ. The CDR3 has 16 amino acids. Written as DNA, the CDR3 is TGCGCCAGCAGCTTGGGGGGGGAACCCTTATTGGCTGAAGCTTTCTTT. It is translated as CASSLGGEPLLAEAFF.

V is TRBV5-1 and J is TRBJ1-1, with D possibly being TRBD1 (6 bases). In germline, CDR1 is SGHRS, CDR2 YFSETQ. This CDR3 contains 14 residues. V was clipped by 0 bases and J by 4 bases, with 10 bases between them. CDR3 in DNA: TGCGCCAGCAGCTTGGCAGGGGAACGCACTGAAGCTTTCTTT. This encodes CASSLAGERTEAFF.

The rearrangement uses TRBV27 and TRBJ2-1; TRBD2 aligns across 7 bases. Germline loops: CDR1 MNHEY, CDR2 SMNVEV (reference sequence). This CDR3 comprises 15 residues. The V gene end was trimmed by 5 bases and the J gene end by 9 bases; junction bases not matched to a gene: 13. CDR3 in DNA: TGTGCCAGCAGTCCCCTGGAGGCGGGAGTGGGTGAGCAGTTCTTC. This gives the protein CASSPLEAGVGEQFF.

The rearrangement joins TRBV27 to TRBJ2-7; 8 nucleotides line up with TRBD1. Germline CDR1 reads MNHEY; CDR2 reads SMNVEV (reference sequence). CDR3 length equals 15 residues. Trimming removed 4 bases from V and 5 bases from J; junction bases left unmatched: 10. CDR3 residues: CASSSPTRGPDEQYF. CDR3 DNA: TGTGCCAGCAGTTCCCCTACCAGGGGGCCCGACGAGCAGTACTTC.

This clone was detected only once. This chain connects TRBV2 to TRBJ1-5, with D possibly being TRBD1 (6 bases). This CDR3 has 13 amino acids. The V gene's germline CDR1 is SNHLY and CDR2 FYNNEI. V dropped 7 bases and J dropped 1 base, with 8 bases sitting between them. CDR3 sequence (DNA): TGTGCCAGCAAGGGGGACAGCAATCAGCCCCAGCATTTT. Its protein is CASKGDSNQPQHF.

This clone was counted only a few times. The J gene is TRBJ2-2, the V gene TRBV10-1; possible D gene TRBD1, 6 bases. The CDR3 covers 14 residues. Deletions cut 5 bases from V and 9 bases from J, with 16 bases between. CDR1 is WNHNN, CDR2 SYGVQD, per germline (reference sequence). The CDR3 sequence is CASSSDRVRRELFF. CDR3 nucleotides: TGCGCCAGCAGTTCGGACAGAGTCAGGAGGGAGCTGTTTTTT.

The V gene is TRBV10-3, the J gene TRBJ2-3, with TRBD2 matching 7 bases. The CDR3 consists of 17 residues. The J segment lost 3 bases and the V segment lost 2 bases, leaving 11 bases of the junction unmatched. Per germline, CDR1 ENHRY and CDR2 SYGVKD. CDR3 in DNA: TGTGCCATCAGTGAGACCGTGGGGGGAGCGGGGACAGATACGCAGTATTTT. Translated: CAISETVGGAGTDTQYF.

This sequence joins TRBV14 and TRBJ1-2; D gene ambiguous. Trimming cost V 0 bases and J 5 bases, with 7 bases left between them. This CDR3 has 13 amino acids. Per germline, CDR1 SGHDN and CDR2 FVKESK. This CDR3 is CASSQDERYGYTF. The CDR3 DNA sequence: TGTGCCAGCAGCCAAGATGAGAGATATGGCTACACCTTC.

The gene calls are TRBV24-1 and TRBJ1-4, with D unclear. The CDR3 is made up of 13 amino acids. The V gene lost 7 bases and the J gene lost 3 bases, with 8 bases spanning the gap. Germline V gene data show CDR1 as KGHDR and CDR2 as SFDVKD. The CDR3: CATRRGPNEKLFF. The CDR3 bases are TGTGCCACCAGACGAGGGCCTAATGAAAAACTGTTTTTT.